This TCR beta chain appears in the sequencing data of a study of cytomegalovirus exposure and HLA in healthy donors. Germline-derived CDR1 and CDR2 are SGHRS and YFSETQ. V lost 4 bases and J 0 bases, leaving 9 bases between the germline ends. This CDR3 contains 14 residues. General study points: The later analysis indicated that the majority of CMV-associated TCR beta chains appeared HLA-restricted. V- and J-gene trimming of TCR beta was linked (in a later analysis) to a missense DCLRE1C variant. The authors reported that TCR beta sequences could predict HLA-A and HLA-B alleles. These predictions were accurate for most subjects in the first cohort. Immune exposure information available was restricted to CMV serostatus.

Primers: 60 Vbeta forward and 13 Jbeta reverse. Clones were read by immunoSEQ multiplex PCR, and TCRdb kept only the in-frame ones, dropping some. The sample gives 150,000 to 200,000 clones, about three quarters of which show up once; approximately 1% is in the top ten. This clone was seen a single time. Its antigen is currently unknown. The receptor was derived from a woman aged 40-49 years in good health and CMV-seronegative. The chain has TRBV5-1 and TRBJ2-3; D is unresolved. The source material was PBMCs. CDR3 residues: CASSPLTSTDTQYF. In nucleotides, the CDR3 is TGCGCCAGCAGCCCTTTGACTAGCACAGATACGCAGTATTTT.